These 22 T cell receptor beta chains originate from one sample sequenced in a study of T cell responses to AZD1222 COVID-19 vaccine. Repertoires were generated with immunoSEQ multiplex PCR, while TCRdb's copy carries only in-frame clones and drops some. This table holds under 150,000 clones, 88% found once. This material consisted of peripheral blood, taken 28 days after the second AZD1222 dose. Receptor source: an adult who received the AZD1222 COVID-19 vaccine.

V and J are TRBV6-5 and TRBJ1-5, with D uncertain. Trimming pared 7 bases from V and 2 bases from J, leaving 15 bases between. Germline CDR1 MNHEY, CDR2 SVGAGI. This CDR3 comprises 15 residues. The CDR3 DNA reads TGTGCCAGCAACCTACCCTCGTCAGGCAATCAGCCCCAGCATTTT. It codes for CASNLPSSGNQPQHF.

This clone was detected once. The chain uses TRBV14 and TRBJ2-2, with 8 bases matching TRBD1. The V gene's germline CDR1 is SGHDN and CDR2 FVKESK. CDR3 length: 16 residues. V was clipped by 6 bases and J by 3 bases; unmatched bases: 9. The CDR3 coding sequence is TGTGCCAGCAGAGAAATGACAGGGGCCTACACCGGGGAGCTGTTTTTT. Its translation: CASREMTGAYTGELFF.

The rearrangement uses TRBV5-1 and TRBJ1-1; a weak D match, TRBD1 (6 bases). The V gene lost 3 bases and the J gene lost 0 bases, with 12 bases spanning the gap. The CDR3 has 15 amino acids. The germline V gene has CDR1 SGHRS and CDR2 YFSETQ. DNA of the CDR3: TGCGCCAGCAGCTCGGGACATACTCTGAACACTGAAGCTTTCTTT. As protein: CASSSGHTLNTEAFF. The full variable domain, with the rest looked up from reference TRBV5-1 and TRBJ1-1, is KAGVTQTPRYLIKTRGQQVTLSCSPISGHRSVSWYQQTPGQGLQFLFEYFSETQRNKGNFPGRFSGRQFSNSRSEMNVSTLELGDSALYLCASSSGHTLNTEAFFGQGTRLTVV.

The J gene is TRBJ2-5, the V gene TRBV6-5, with D hard to call. With 9 bases removed from V and 2 bases from J, the gap between germline ends came to 4 bases. CDR3 length: 10 residues. The V gene's germline CDR1 is MNHEY and CDR2 SVGAGI. The DNA of the CDR3 is TGTGCCAGTCGACAAGAGACCCAGTACTTC. Residues: CASRQETQYF.

The gene calls are TRBV6-6 and TRBJ1-1; D gene unclear. The germline V and J ends were trimmed by 6 bases and 0 bases, with 14 bases remaining between them. Germline V gene data show CDR1 as MNHNY and CDR2 as SVGAGI (reference sequence). There are 15 residues in the CDR3. The CDR3 nucleotides are TGTGCCAGCAGGCCCGAACAGCTTCTGAACACTGAAGCTTTCTTT. Translating gives CASRPEQLLNTEAFF.

The chain joins TRBV6-5 to TRBJ1-6; 10 bases match TRBD1. The CDR3 runs 14 residues. Germline trimming cut 6 bases from V and 10 bases from J; bases unmatched to any gene: 6. The V gene's germline CDR1 is MNHEY and CDR2 SVGAGI. CDR3: CASRRDRGRSPLHF. The CDR3 DNA reads TGTGCCAGCAGGCGCGACAGGGGGCGGTCACCCCTCCACTTT.

The genes are TRBV7-9 and TRBJ2-1, with D possibly matching TRBD2 (5 bases). This CDR3 is 16 amino acids long. The V gene's germline CDR1 is SEHNR and CDR2 FQNEAQ (reference sequence). V lost 1 base and J 0 bases, leaving 10 bases between the germline ends. CDR3 nucleotides: TGTGCCAGCAGCTTAGGGACTCCCATCTCCTACAATGAGCAGTTCTTC. As protein: CASSLGTPISYNEQFF.

J is TRBJ1-2 and V is TRBV29-1, with D perhaps TRBD1 (6 bases). From germline, CDR1 is SQVTM and CDR2 ANQGSEA. Trimming removed 6 bases at V and 8 bases at J, with 10 bases between. The CDR3 contains 10 residues. The CDR3 DNA reads as TGCAGCGTCGGAGGGGGGGGCTACACCTTC. Protein sequence: CSVGGGGYTF.

This clone is medium-sized by share. The rearrangement links TRBV7-6 to TRBJ2-7, with 9 bases aligning to TRBD1. The CDR3 is made up of 15 amino acids. Looked up from germline, CDR1 is SGHVS and CDR2 is FNYEAQ. Losses at the gene ends were 0 bases for V and 3 bases for J; bases not matched to a gene: 3. This chain's CDR3 is CASSLARQGDYEQYF. The CDR3 coding sequence is TGTGCCAGCAGCTTAGCAAGACAGGGGGACTACGAGCAGTACTTC.

The chain joins TRBV5-1 to TRBJ1-3; TRBD1 aligns across 8 bases. CDR1 is SGHRS, CDR2 YFSETQ, per germline. This CDR3 has 14 residues. Trimming cost V 3 bases and J 4 bases; bases outside gene matches: 3. The DNA of the CDR3 is TGCGCCAGCAGCTCGACAGGGGAAGGAAACACCATATATTTT. Translation gives CASSSTGEGNTIYF. Full variable domain (remainder filled in from reference TRBV5-1 and TRBJ1-3): KAGVTQTPRYLIKTRGQQVTLSCSPISGHRSVSWYQQTPGQGLQFLFEYFSETQRNKGNFPGRFSGRQFSNSRSEMNVSTLELGDSALYLCASSSTGEGNTIYFGEGSWLTVV.

This chain links TRBV6-5 with TRBJ1-1, with a possible D match to TRBD1 (5 bases). The CDR3 has 13 residues. V was clipped by 2 bases and J by 4 bases, with 8 bases between them. CDR1 is MNHEY and CDR2 is SVGAGI in the germline V gene. The CDR3 spells CASSYGGGTEAFF. CDR3 nucleotides: TGTGCCAGCAGTTACGGGGGGGGCACTGAAGCTTTCTTT.

The V gene is TRBV18, the J gene TRBJ2-1; no clear D gene. The CDR3 spans 13 residues. Trimming took off 3 bases at V and 6 bases at J, with 9 bases between the two ends. Germline V gives CDR1 KGHSH, CDR2 LQKENI. The CDR3 spells CASSPQSVNEQFF. CDR3 nucleotides: TGTGCCAGCTCACCCCAGTCCGTCAATGAGCAGTTCTTC.

The V gene is TRBV3-1 (or the pseudogene TRBV3-2), the J gene TRBJ2-4, with 7 bases fitting TRBD1. J was trimmed by 9 bases and V by 0 bases; bases with no gene match: 8. Per germline, CDR1 LGHDT and CDR2 YNNKEL (reference sequence). The CDR3 is made up of 15 amino acids. CDR3 residues: CASSQDITGVTIQYF. CDR3 bases: TGTGCCAGCAGCCAAGATATAACAGGGGTAACCATTCAGTACTTC.

The chain recombines TRBV14 with TRBJ2-1, with D tentatively TRBD1 (6 bases). V was shortened by 3 bases and J by 0 bases, with 21 bases between the two germline ends. The CDR3 spans 19 residues. Per germline, CDR1 SGHDN and CDR2 FVKESK. The CDR3, as DNA: TGTGCCAGCAGCCAGAACCGACCGGGACACCTCAGCTCCTACAATGAGCAGTTCTTC. Its protein product is CASSQNRPGHLSSYNEQFF.

This clone was counted a few times. The rearrangement joins TRBV27 to TRBJ2-1; a weak D match, TRBD2 (5 bases). Germline V CDR1 and CDR2: MNHEY, SMNVEV (reference sequence). The length of the CDR3 is 14 residues. V was clipped by 2 bases and J by 2 bases, with 7 bases between them. CDR3 nucleotide sequence: TGTGCCAGCAGTTTAGGGAGAACCTACAATGAGCAGTTCTTC. It encodes CASSLGRTYNEQFF.

The genes are TRBV5-1 and TRBJ2-5; D remains ambiguous. Per germline, CDR1 SGHRS and CDR2 YFSETQ. Trimming cost V 4 bases and J 5 bases, with 9 bases left between them. The CDR3 runs to 12 residues. CDR3 coding DNA: TGCGCCAGCAGCCGGAGTCGGGAGACCCAGTACTTC. This translates into CASSRSRETQYF.

This clone has more than one count but fewer than ten. This chain connects TRBV19 to TRBJ1-1; D unclear. The V end lost 6 bases, the J end lost 5 bases, and 13 bases lay between the germline ends. This CDR3 is 13 amino acids long. Germline V lookup: CDR1 LNHDA, CDR2 SQIVND (reference sequence). The CDR3 loop reads CASSSVSWTEAFF. In nucleotides, the CDR3 is TGTGCCAGTAGCTCAGTGAGTTGGACTGAAGCTTTCTTT.

The DNA for the CDR3 is TGTGCCAGCAGCCAAAATAGCGCAGATACGCAGTATTTT. Its protein is CASSQNSADTQYF. This chain connects TRBV7-2 to TRBJ2-3; a possible D gene is TRBD2 (5 bases). The CDR3 covers 13 residues. The V gene's germline CDR1 is SGHTA and CDR2 FQGNSA. V lost 5 bases to trimming and J lost 4 bases, with 10 bases between them.

V usage is TRBV5-8 and J usage is TRBJ2-5; 9 positions match TRBD1. The V and J ends lost 3 bases and 1 base, in that order; junction bases with no gene match: 7. CDR1 and CDR2 from the germline V gene are SGHTS and YDEGEE. The CDR3 is made up of 16 amino acids. CDR3 sequence: CASSWGQGGGQETQYF. The CDR3 DNA reads as TGTGCCAGCAGCTGGGGACAGGGTGGGGGCCAAGAGACCCAGTACTTC.

This chain connects TRBV12-3 or TRBV12-4 to TRBJ1-1, with D unresolved. This CDR3 has 13 residues. The V end lost 5 bases, the J end lost 1 base, and 8 bases lay between the germline ends. The DNA for the CDR3 is TGTGCCAGCAGTCGGACCAGGAACACTGAAGCTTTCTTT. It translates to CASSRTRNTEAFF.

V is TRBV9 and J is TRBJ2-3, with no clear D. The CDR3 is 13 amino acids. Per germline, CDR1 SGDLS and CDR2 YYNGEE. V was trimmed by 7 bases and J by 4 bases, leaving 13 bases between them. Here the CDR3 reads CASPWQPADTQYF. CDR3 in DNA: TGTGCCAGCCCGTGGCAACCCGCAGATACGCAGTATTTT.

Turning to this clone: The same CDR3 arises from other DNA sequences in this sample as well. The V gene is TRBV5-1, the J gene TRBJ1-4; D is perhaps TRBD1 (6 bases). Between the trimmed V and J ends, which lost 4 bases and 5 bases, there was a span of 9 bases. This CDR3 comprises 13 residues. CDR1 and CDR2 from the germline V gene are SGHRS and YFSETQ. The CDR3 DNA is TGCGCCAGCAGCCCCGGACAGAATGAAAAACTGTTTTTT. This gives the protein CASSPGQNEKLFF.